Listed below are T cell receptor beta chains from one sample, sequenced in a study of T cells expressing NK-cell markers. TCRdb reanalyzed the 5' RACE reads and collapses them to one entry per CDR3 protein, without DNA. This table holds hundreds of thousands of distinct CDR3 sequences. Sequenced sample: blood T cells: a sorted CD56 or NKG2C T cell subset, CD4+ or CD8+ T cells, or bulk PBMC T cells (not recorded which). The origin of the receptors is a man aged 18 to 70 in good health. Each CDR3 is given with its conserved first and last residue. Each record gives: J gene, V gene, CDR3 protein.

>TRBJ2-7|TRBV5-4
CASSLVPPGTTREQYF
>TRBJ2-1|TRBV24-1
CATSYQNEQFF
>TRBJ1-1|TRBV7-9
CASSPLGGSKAFF
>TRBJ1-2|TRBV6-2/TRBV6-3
CASNLYSSSNYGYTF
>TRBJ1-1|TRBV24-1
CATSDTYRGPGTEAFF
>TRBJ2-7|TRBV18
CASSRARTGLDEQYF
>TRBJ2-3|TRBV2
CASSASNIAADTQYF
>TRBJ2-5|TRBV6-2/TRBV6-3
CASSWMPSGGAPETQYF
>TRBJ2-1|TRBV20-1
CSAPDGVSRRQFF
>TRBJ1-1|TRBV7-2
CASSDAGTHKAFF
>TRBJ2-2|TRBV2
CASSTRGSPNTGELFF
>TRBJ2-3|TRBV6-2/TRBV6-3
CASKRDRGTDTQYF